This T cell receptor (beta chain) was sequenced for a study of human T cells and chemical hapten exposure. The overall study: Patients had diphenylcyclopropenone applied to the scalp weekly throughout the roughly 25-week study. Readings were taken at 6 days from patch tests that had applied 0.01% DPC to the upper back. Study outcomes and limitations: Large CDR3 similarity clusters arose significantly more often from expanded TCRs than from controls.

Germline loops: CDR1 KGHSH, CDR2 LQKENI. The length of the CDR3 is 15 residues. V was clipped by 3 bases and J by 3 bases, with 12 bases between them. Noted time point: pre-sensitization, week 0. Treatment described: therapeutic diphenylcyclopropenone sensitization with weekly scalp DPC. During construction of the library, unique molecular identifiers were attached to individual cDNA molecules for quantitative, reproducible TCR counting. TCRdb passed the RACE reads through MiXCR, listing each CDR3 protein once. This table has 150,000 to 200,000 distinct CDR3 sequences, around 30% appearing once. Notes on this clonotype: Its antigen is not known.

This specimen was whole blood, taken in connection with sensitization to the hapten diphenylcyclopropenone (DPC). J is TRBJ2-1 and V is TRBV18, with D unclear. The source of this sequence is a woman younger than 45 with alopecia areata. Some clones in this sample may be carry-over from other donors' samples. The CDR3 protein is CASSPLAAGYNEQFF. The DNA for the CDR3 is TGTGCCAGCTCACCTTTGGCGGCAGGCTACAATGAGCAGTTCTTC.